One sample yielded the 12 T cell receptor beta chains listed below, sequenced in a study of CD8 T cells in Susac syndrome (dated by TCRdb to the late 2010s). The library was made by the immunoSEQ multiplex PCR assay. RNA was extracted with the RNeasy kit and about 0.5 to 1 ug was reverse transcribed using random hexamers. In-frame beta chains were kept once TCRdb had trimmed the public reads at Q25 with fastp and called clones with MiXCR. Each CDR3 protein appears once, grouped with its most common genes and DNA. The sample data list under 200,000 distinct CDR3 sequences, and about 95% of these were observed just once. The ten top clones hold about 0.15% of the sample. The material sequenced was CD8+ T cells from PBMCs. These receptors were taken from a human donor with multiple sclerosis.

This clonotype has only one observation. The rearrangement joins TRBV28 to TRBJ2-5; D gene ambiguous. Per the germline V gene, CDR1 is MDHEN and CDR2 is SYDVKM. There are 13 residues in the CDR3. The V end lost 10 bases, the J end lost 0 bases, and 12 bases lay between the germline ends. CDR3 DNA: TGTGCCAATTCGATGGCGAACCAAGAGACCCAGTACTTC. Amino acid sequence: CANSMANQETQYF.

This rearrangement joins TRBV5-6 to TRBJ1-5; D perhaps matches TRBD1 (6 bases). The CDR3 is 15 residues long. Trimming pared 0 bases from V and 3 bases from J, leaving 10 bases between. Germline CDR1 SGHDT, CDR2 YYEEEE. As DNA, the CDR3 is TGTGCCAGCAGCTTGGGTCAGGGGCCCAATCAGCCCCAGCATTTT. Protein product: CASSLGQGPNQPQHF.

This clonotype appeared a single time. For the CDR3, the DNA is TGTGCCAGCAGCCAAGACGTCAGGGGCATCTATGGCTACACCTTC. This codes for CASSQDVRGIYGYTF. V usage is TRBV4-2 and J usage is TRBJ1-2, with a tentative D call TRBD1 (6 bases). V was cut by 0 bases and J by 4 bases, with 12 bases left in between. This CDR3 is built from 15 residues. Germline CDR1 and CDR2: LGHNA and YNFKEQ.

The J gene is TRBJ2-3, the V gene TRBV7-9; unclear D gene. Trimming took 5 bases from V and 1 from J, leaving 7 bases between them. The CDR3 spans 13 residues. Germline V gene data show CDR1 as SEHNR and CDR2 as FQNEAQ (reference sequence). This chain's CDR3 is CASSAEGTDTQYF. The CDR3 nucleotides are TGTGCCAGCAGCGCGGAAGGCACAGATACGCAGTATTTT.

In its sample, this clonotype was seen a few times. V and J are TRBV27 and TRBJ2-1, with D unclear. CDR1 is MNHEY and CDR2 is SMNVEV in the germline V gene (reference sequence). The CDR3 sequence is 13 residues long. V was shortened by 5 bases and J by 4 bases, with 9 bases between the two germline ends. CDR3 sequence: CASSLGVYNEQFF. The CDR3 nucleotides are TGTGCCAGCAGTCTTGGTGTATACAATGAGCAGTTCTTC.

V is TRBV9 and J is TRBJ2-3; unclear D gene. The germline CDR1 and CDR2 sequences are SGDLS and YYNGEE. The CDR3 has 10 residues. V lost 10 bases and J 6 bases, leaving 9 bases between the germline ends. The DNA of the CDR3 is TGTGCCTCCGCTGGGGATACGCAGTATTTT. This gives the protein CASAGDTQYF.

The chain employs TRBV20-1 and TRBJ2-1; D may be TRBD1 (6 bases). Trimming cost V 3 bases and J 10 bases, with 16 bases left between them. The germline V gene encodes CDR1 DFQATT and CDR2 SNEGSKA (reference sequence). CDR3 size: 13 residues. CDR3 nucleotides: TGCAGTGCTAGGCAACACAGGGCTGGCGAGCAGTTCTTC. Protein product: CSARQHRAGEQFF.

The chain employs TRBV6-2 or TRBV6-3 and TRBJ1-5, with no clear D. Trimming took 8 bases from V and 9 from J, leaving 8 bases between them. There are 10 residues in the CDR3. CDR1 MNHEY and CDR2 SVGEGT come from the germline V gene. For the CDR3, the DNA is TGTGCCAGCGGGCAGTGGCCCCAGCATTTT. Encoded protein: CASGQWPQHF.

This rearrangement joins TRBV29-1 to TRBJ2-7, with TRBD1 matching over 7 bases. The ends lost 5 bases at V and 2 bases at J; junction bases unmatched: 18. Germline V gene data show CDR1 as SQVTM and CDR2 as ANQGSEA. This CDR3 is 17 amino acids long. The CDR3 loop is CSVTPAPGQSFPYEQYF. Written as DNA, the CDR3 is TGCAGCGTTACTCCTGCGCCGGGACAGAGCTTCCCCTACGAGCAGTACTTC.

The chain has TRBV9 and TRBJ2-6; TRBD1 aligns across 8 bases. Per germline, CDR1 SGDLS and CDR2 YYNGEE. The J segment lost 0 bases and the V segment lost 4 bases, leaving 6 bases of the junction unmatched. This CDR3 has 17 residues. The CDR3 DNA reads TGTGCCAGCAGCCCCACAGGGGGACACTCTGGGGCCAACGTCCTGACTTTC. Protein: CASSPTGGHSGANVLTF.

V usage is TRBV9 and J usage is TRBJ1-1; 7 nucleotides agree with TRBD1. CDR1 is SGDLS and CDR2 is YYNGEE in the germline V gene. This CDR3 spans 14 amino acids. The V gene end was trimmed by 0 bases and the J gene end by 4 bases; junction bases not matched to a gene: 3. In DNA, the CDR3 is TGTGCCAGCAGCGTAGCAGGGGGTTCCACTGAAGCTTTCTTT. Its translation: CASSVAGGSTEAFF.

This rearrangement joins TRBV29-1 to TRBJ1-1; D not certain. Looked up from germline, CDR1 is SQVTM and CDR2 is ANQGSEA. CDR3 size: 11 residues. V was clipped by 6 bases and J by 4 bases, with 9 bases between them. In DNA, the CDR3 is TGCAGCGTGGTGGACTCCACTGAAGCTTTCTTT. It is translated as CSVVDSTEAFF.